Presented here are 31 T cell receptor beta chains from one specimen sequenced in a study of blood T cell repertoires in COVID-19. The repertoire was sequenced with immunoSEQ multiplex PCR; TCRdb's copy has only in-frame clones and lacks some. This table has over 200,000 clones, about nine tenths appearing once. The sample consisted of PBMCs or T cells enriched from blood (not recorded which). These TCRs come from a woman aged 25 to 45 with acute COVID-19.

Here the CDR3 reads CASSQMPGLEAFF. The DNA of the CDR3 is TGTGCCAGCAGCCAGATGCCCGGACTTGAAGCTTTCTTT. J is TRBJ1-1 and V is TRBV28; D is uncertain. This CDR3 region has 13 residues. With 6 bases removed from V and 7 bases from J, the gap between germline ends came to 15 bases. Germline V CDR1 and CDR2: MDHEN, SYDVKM.

The chain has TRBV7-2 and TRBJ2-3; D remains unclear. In germline, CDR1 is SGHTA, CDR2 FQGNSA. V lost 2 bases, J lost 3 bases, and 9 bases lay in between. The CDR3 runs 14 residues. CDR3 loop: CASSLYGGTDTQYF. The CDR3 DNA sequence: TGTGCCAGCAGCTTATACGGTGGTACAGATACGCAGTATTTT. Based on the CDR3 plus reference TRBV7-2 and TRBJ2-3, the full variable domain is GAGVSQSPSNKVTEKGKDVELRCDPISGHTALYWYRQSLGQGLEFLIYFQGNSAPDKSGLPSDRFSAERTGGSVSTLTIQRTQQEDSAVYLCASSLYGGTDTQYFGPGTRLTVL.

V gene TRBV7-9 combines with J gene TRBJ1-2, with D hard to call. The CDR3 has 15 amino acids. Germline loops: CDR1 SEHNR, CDR2 FQNEAQ (reference sequence). The V end lost 8 bases, the J end lost 8 bases, and 24 bases lay between the germline ends. CDR3 sequence: CASRGGSDLMSGYTF. Written as DNA, the CDR3 is TGTGCCAGCCGGGGAGGATCGGACCTTATGAGCGGCTACACCTTC.

This rearrangement joins TRBV7-2 to TRBJ2-1, with 8 bases identical to TRBD2. This CDR3 has 15 amino acids. Germline V lookup: CDR1 SGHTA, CDR2 FQGNSA. The V gene end was trimmed by 3 bases and the J gene end by 3 bases; junction bases not matched to a gene: 4. CDR3 sequence (DNA): TGTGCCAGCAGCTTTCCAGCGGGGGTCTACAATGAGCAGTTCTTC. Translated, it gives CASSFPAGVYNEQFF.

This rearrangement joins TRBV5-1 to TRBJ1-3, with unresolved D. This CDR3 contains 13 residues. Trimming removed 1 base from V and 1 base from J, with 3 bases in between. The germline CDR1 and CDR2 sequences are SGHRS and YFSETQ. The CDR3 bases are TGCGCCAGCAGCTTGTCTTCTGGAAACACCATATATTTT. It encodes CASSLSSGNTIYF.

The chain has TRBV6-5 and TRBJ1-2, with 7 positions matching TRBD1. With 6 bases clipped from V and 1 base from J, the junction kept 2 bases outside the gene matches. The germline V gene has CDR1 MNHEY and CDR2 SVGAGI. The CDR3 covers 13 residues. The CDR3 bases are TGTGCCAGCAGCCGGGACAGTAACTATGGCTACACCTTC. Translation: CASSRDSNYGYTF.

The V call is TRBV6-5, the J call TRBJ1-4; TRBD1 might be the D (5 bases). Trimming cost V 6 bases and J 5 bases, with 16 bases left between them. The germline gives CDR1 MNHEY, CDR2 SVGAGI. The CDR3 sequence is 15 residues long. In DNA, the CDR3 is TGTGCCAGCAGACCCGGGGGTCCACCGAATGAAAAACTGTTTTTT. Its protein is CASRPGGPPNEKLFF.

The chain combines TRBV6-5 with TRBJ1-2; D perhaps matches TRBD1 (6 bases). The CDR3 runs to 15 residues. Trimming pared 2 bases from V and 6 bases from J, leaving 16 bases between. The V gene's germline CDR1 is MNHEY and CDR2 SVGAGI. The CDR3, as DNA: TGTGCCAGCAGTTACATCGGACAGATAAGGCATGGCTACACCTTC. It translates to CASSYIGQIRHGYTF.

Concerning this clone itself: The sample holds other DNA sequences that translate to the same CDR3. The rearrangement links TRBV6-5 to TRBJ2-1; 10 bases fit TRBD1. This CDR3 is 15 amino acids long. Germline values: CDR1 MNHEY, CDR2 SVGAGI. V dropped 2 bases and J dropped 3; count of bases not matched to a gene: 1. The CDR3 coding sequence is TGTGCCAGCAGTTACCGGGACAGGGGCTACAATGAGCAGTTCTTC. Translating it yields CASSYRDRGYNEQFF.

The genes are TRBV3-1 (or the pseudogene TRBV3-2) and TRBJ2-3; D is perhaps TRBD2 (6 bases). The CDR3 runs to 17 residues. Germline assignment: CDR1 LGHDT and CDR2 YNNKEL (reference sequence). Deletions cut 4 bases from V and 0 bases from J, with 17 bases between. CDR3 nucleotides: TGTGCCAGCAGCCGGAAAGACGCGGGGTACAGCACAGATACGCAGTATTTT. This translates into CASSRKDAGYSTDTQYF.

The V gene is TRBV2, the J gene TRBJ1-2, with D perhaps matching TRBD1 (5 bases). CDR1 SNHLY and CDR2 FYNNEI come from the germline V gene. V gave up 7 bases and J gave up 4 bases, with 19 bases separating them. The CDR3 is made up of 15 amino acids. The CDR3 here is CASTGGGGRGYGYTF. Here the CDR3 DNA reads TGTGCCAGCACCGGGGGGGGAGGGAGAGGCTATGGCTACACCTTC.

The chain joins TRBV9 to TRBJ1-1; D gene unclear. Germline CDR1 SGDLS, CDR2 YYNGEE. The CDR3 runs to 13 residues. Trimming pared 4 bases from V and 1 base from J, leaving 8 bases between. The CDR3, as DNA: TGTGCCAGCAGCAGAGCCCGGAACACTGAAGCTTTCTTT. This encodes CASSRARNTEAFF.

The chain links TRBV7-8 to TRBJ1-5, with D maybe TRBD1 (6 bases). V lost 0 bases, J lost 9 bases, and 12 bases lay in between. This CDR3 has 14 amino acids. Germline V lookup: CDR1 SGHVS, CDR2 FQNEAQ. CDR3 loop: CASSLAEQGRPQHF. The CDR3 region has the DNA TGTGCCAGCAGCTTAGCCGAACAGGGAAGGCCCCAGCATTTT.

V gene TRBV6-2 or TRBV6-3 combines with J gene TRBJ2-7, with D perhaps matching TRBD1 (6 bases). The CDR3 length is 15 residues. V lost 5 bases, J lost 0 bases, and 14 bases lay in between. The germline CDR1 and CDR2 sequences are MNHEY and SVGEGT. CDR3 loop: CASSTRTAHSYEQYF. CDR3 coding DNA: TGTGCCAGCAGTACTCGGACAGCTCACTCCTACGAGCAGTACTTC.

This chain uses TRBV7-9 with TRBJ1-2; D gene ambiguous. The CDR3 totals 15 residues. The germline gives CDR1 SEHNR, CDR2 FQNEAQ (reference sequence). The V end was cut by 0 bases, the J end by 3 bases, with 11 bases between. The CDR3 DNA reads as TGTGCCAGCAGCTTAGCGGAGGGCGCAGACTATGGCTACACCTTC. Translated: CASSLAEGADYGYTF.

This clone has more than one count but fewer than ten. The rearrangement uses TRBV7-9 and TRBJ2-7; 7 bases agree with TRBD2. Germline V gene sequence: CDR1 SEHNR, CDR2 FQNEAQ (reference sequence). Trimming removed 3 bases from V and 2 bases from J; junction bases left unmatched: 4. The CDR3 contains 14 residues. The CDR3 region is CASSLAGDPYEQYF. The CDR3 bases are TGTGCCAGCAGCTTGGCGGGGGACCCCTACGAGCAGTACTTC.

The chain links TRBV9 to TRBJ2-7; 8 bases are shared with TRBD1. The CDR3 is 15 amino acids. J lost 0 bases, V lost 0 bases, and 2 bases had no gene match. The germline CDR1 and CDR2 sequences are SGDLS and YYNGEE. The CDR3 loop is CASSVEGQDSYEQYF. CDR3 DNA: TGTGCCAGCAGCGTAGAGGGACAGGACTCCTACGAGCAGTACTTC.

The chain joins TRBV2 to TRBJ1-2; tentative D call: TRBD1 (5 bases). The germline V gene has CDR1 SNHLY and CDR2 FYNNEI. This CDR3 spans 15 amino acids. V lost 4 bases, J lost 3 bases, and 15 bases lay in between. CDR3: CASSGSGPRDYGYTF. CDR3 in DNA: TGTGCCAGCAGTGGGTCAGGGCCTCGGGACTATGGCTACACCTTC.

The chain employs TRBV7-6 and TRBJ2-5; the match to TRBD1 covers 11 bases. Germline V gene sequence: CDR1 SGHVS, CDR2 FNYEAQ. CDR3 length equals 16 residues. V shed 5 bases, J shed 2 bases, and the junction held 7 bases outside the gene matches. The CDR3 nucleotides are TGTGCCAGCAGCCAGGGACAGGGGGAGGGTCAAGAGACCCAGTACTTC. This encodes CASSQGQGEGQETQYF.

The J gene is TRBJ1-5, the V gene TRBV6-6, with TRBD1 identical over 7 bases. Per the germline V gene, CDR1 is MNHNY and CDR2 is SVGAGI (reference sequence). CDR3 size: 13 residues. J gave up 4 bases and V 8 bases, and 5 bases lay outside the gene matches. CDR3 nucleotide sequence: TGTGCCAGCGAGTCAGGGGGTAATCAGCCCCAGCATTTT. This codes for CASESGGNQPQHF.

This rearrangement joins TRBV12-3 or TRBV12-4 to TRBJ1-1; 9 nucleotides align to TRBD1. V dropped 0 bases and J dropped 10; count of bases not matched to a gene: 0. This CDR3 region has 12 residues. CDR3 in DNA: TGTGCCAGCAGTTTAGCGGGACAGGGAGCTTTCTTT. It is translated as CASSLAGQGAFF.

This clone was detected only a few times. This chain joins TRBV5-4 and TRBJ1-1; TRBD1 is a possible D gene (6 bases). This CDR3 has 14 amino acids. V lost 4 bases, J lost 3 bases, and 13 bases lay in between. From germline, CDR1 is SGHNT and CDR2 YYREEE (reference sequence). The CDR3 nucleotides read TGTGCCAGCAGCCCGACAGGCAGCGACACTGAAGCTTTCTTT. As protein: CASSPTGSDTEAFF.

The rearrangement uses TRBV5-1 and TRBJ1-2, with D perhaps matching TRBD1 (6 bases). V was pared by 3 bases and J by 7 bases, with 19 bases between. CDR3 length: 15 residues. Germline values: CDR1 SGHRS, CDR2 YFSETQ. CDR3 DNA: TGCGCCAGCAGCTCCGAAATAACAGGGAATAGTGGCTACACCTTC. It codes for CASSSEITGNSGYTF.

The J gene is TRBJ1-1, the V gene TRBV28; D unresolved. Germline V CDR1 and CDR2: MDHEN, SYDVKM. The CDR3 spans 12 residues. The V end lost 4 bases, the J end lost 4 bases, and 7 bases lay between the germline ends. DNA for the CDR3: TGTGCCAGCAGTTATCCCAGCACTGAAGCTTTCTTT. It translates to CASSYPSTEAFF.

The rearrangement uses TRBV27 and TRBJ2-5; 14 nucleotides line up with TRBD2. The CDR3 extends over 15 amino acids. With 6 bases clipped from V and 4 bases from J, the junction kept 4 bases outside the gene matches. Germline assignment: CDR1 MNHEY and CDR2 SMNVEV (reference sequence). CDR3 sequence: CASRPGLAGVETQYF. As DNA, the CDR3 is TGTGCCAGCAGACCGGGACTAGCGGGGGTAGAGACCCAGTACTTC.

This clone showed up just a few times. The chain is built from TRBV5-8 and TRBJ2-2; weak D call: TRBD1 (6 bases). Per the germline V gene, CDR1 is SGHTS and CDR2 is YDEGEE. The CDR3 covers 17 residues. Deletions cut 3 bases from V and 5 bases from J, with 20 bases between. In nucleotides, the CDR3 is TGTGCCAGCAGCTCGGCTTACCGGGACACTCCTACCGGGGAGCTGTTTTTT. Translated, it gives CASSSAYRDTPTGELFF. Supplemented by reference TRBV5-8 and TRBJ2-2, the full variable domain reads EAGVTQSPTHLIKTRGQQATLRCSPISGHTSVYWYQQALGLGLQFLLWYDEGEERNRGNFPPRFSGRQFPNYSSELNVNALELEDSALYLCASSSAYRDTPTGELFFGEGSRLTVL.

This chain joins TRBV14 and TRBJ2-7; D gene unclear. Germline V CDR1 and CDR2: SGHDN, FVKESK. V was pared by 1 base and J by 4 bases, with 5 bases between. The CDR3 contains 12 residues. DNA for the CDR3: TGTGCCAGCAGCCAAGCACATTACGAGCAGTACTTC. Its translation: CASSQAHYEQYF.

This clone was counted only a few times. The chain couples TRBV2 to TRBJ1-5, with TRBD1 matching over 8 bases. This CDR3 spans 14 amino acids. Looked up from germline, CDR1 is SNHLY and CDR2 is FYNNEI. Trimming took 8 bases from V and 3 from J; bases not matched to a gene: 6. The CDR3 region is CASSSGQDNQPQHF. For the CDR3, the DNA is TGTGCCAGCTCCTCGGGACAGGACAATCAGCCCCAGCATTTT.

J is TRBJ2-5 and V is TRBV24-1; 10 bases match TRBD1. Germline V lookup: CDR1 KGHDR, CDR2 SFDVKD. Losses at the gene ends were 3 bases for V and 3 bases for J; bases not matched to a gene: 6. This CDR3 comprises 16 residues. The CDR3 DNA is TGTGCCACCAGTGATCCGGGACAGGGGTTGGAAGAGACCCAGTACTTC. Amino acids: CATSDPGQGLEETQYF.

The chain carries TRBV7-2 and TRBJ1-5; D is unclear. The CDR3 loop spans 15 amino acids. Trimming pared 3 bases from V and 1 base from J, leaving 10 bases between. CDR1 is SGHTA, CDR2 FQGNSA, per germline. The CDR3 sequence: CASSLNSPSNQPQHF. The CDR3 coding sequence is TGTGCCAGCAGCTTGAACAGCCCAAGCAATCAGCCCCAGCATTTT. Full variable domain (remainder filled in from reference TRBV7-2 and TRBJ1-5): GAGVSQSPSNKVTEKGKDVELRCDPISGHTALYWYRQSLGQGLEFLIYFQGNSAPDKSGLPSDRFSAERTGGSVSTLTIQRTQQEDSAVYLCASSLNSPSNQPQHFGDGTRLSIL.

The V call is TRBV6-2 or TRBV6-3, the J call TRBJ1-5, with D perhaps matching TRBD1 (5 bases). The CDR3 is made up of 13 amino acids. Germline values: CDR1 MNHEY, CDR2 SVGEGT. Deletions cut 4 bases from V and 7 bases from J, with 11 bases between. The CDR3 nucleotides are TGTGCCAGCAGTTGGTCAGGGCTCCAGCCCCAGCATTTT. Translating it yields CASSWSGLQPQHF.